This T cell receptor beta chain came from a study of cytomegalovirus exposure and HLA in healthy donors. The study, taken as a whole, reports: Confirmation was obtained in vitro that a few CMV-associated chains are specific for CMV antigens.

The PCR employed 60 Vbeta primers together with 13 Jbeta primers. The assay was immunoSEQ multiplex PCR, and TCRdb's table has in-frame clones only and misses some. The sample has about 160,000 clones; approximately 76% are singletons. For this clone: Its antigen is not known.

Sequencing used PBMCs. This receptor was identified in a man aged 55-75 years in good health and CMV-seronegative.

The CDR3 DNA reads as TGTGCCAGCAGCTTCACCGGGATACTAAATCAGCCCCAGCATTTT. Residues: CASSFTGILNQPQHF. The rearrangement links TRBV9 to TRBJ1-5; unclear D gene. This CDR3 is 15 amino acids long. The germline V gene has CDR1 SGDLS and CDR2 YYNGEE. Between the trimmed V and J ends, which lost 4 bases and 4 bases, there was a span of 15 bases.